A single T cell receptor (beta chain) is shown here with its context. The data originate from a study of shared clonotypes between healthy human individuals. The CDR3 covers 14 residues. The germline V gene has CDR1 MDHEN and CDR2 SYDVKM. V trimming: 5 bases; J trimming: 6 bases; junction bases outside the gene matches: 7. Original methodology: Sequence data from immunoSEQ were junction-only and lacked quality scores; consequently, filtering differed. Data came from immunoSEQ multiplex PCR; TCRdb stores just in-frame clones and leaves some out. The V and J calls and the clone size are those of that table, but D and trimming were determined from the DNA. The data show about half a million clones, around 80% seen once.

The sample comprised PBMCs. J is TRBJ1-2 and V is TRBV28; 9 nucleotides match TRBD1. This TCR derives from a middle-aged woman in good health. Some clones in this sample may be carry-over from other donors' samples. The CDR3 sequence is CASSVGQGRDGYTF. In DNA, the CDR3 is TGTGCCAGCAGTGTGGGACAGGGAAGGGATGGCTACACCTTC.